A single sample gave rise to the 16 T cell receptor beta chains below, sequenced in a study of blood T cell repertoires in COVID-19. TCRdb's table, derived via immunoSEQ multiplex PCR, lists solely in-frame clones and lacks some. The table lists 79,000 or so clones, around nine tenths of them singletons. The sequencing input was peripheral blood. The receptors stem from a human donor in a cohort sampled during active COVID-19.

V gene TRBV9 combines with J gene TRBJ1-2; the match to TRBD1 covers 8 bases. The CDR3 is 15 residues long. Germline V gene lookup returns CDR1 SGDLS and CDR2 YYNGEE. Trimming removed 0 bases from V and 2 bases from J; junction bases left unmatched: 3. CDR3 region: CASSVGDRGNYGYTF. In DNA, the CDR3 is TGTGCCAGCAGCGTAGGCGACAGGGGCAACTATGGCTACACCTTC.

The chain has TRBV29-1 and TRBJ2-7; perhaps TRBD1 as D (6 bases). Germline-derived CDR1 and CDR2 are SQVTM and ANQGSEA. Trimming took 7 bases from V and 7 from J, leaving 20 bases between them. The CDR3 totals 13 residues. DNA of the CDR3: TGCAGCGCCAACTTCCCGGGACACCTTGAGCAGTACTTC. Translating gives CSANFPGHLEQYF.

CDR3 loop: CASSLWLAGGTDTQYF. In nucleotides, the CDR3 is TGTGCCAGCAGCTTATGGCTGGCGGGGGGTACAGATACGCAGTATTTT. The chain recombines TRBV7-2 with TRBJ2-3; 8 bases line up with TRBD2. The length of the CDR3 is 16 residues. Per germline, CDR1 SGHTA and CDR2 FQGNSA. Trimming at V came to 2 bases and at J to 3 bases, leaving 7 bases not matched to a gene.

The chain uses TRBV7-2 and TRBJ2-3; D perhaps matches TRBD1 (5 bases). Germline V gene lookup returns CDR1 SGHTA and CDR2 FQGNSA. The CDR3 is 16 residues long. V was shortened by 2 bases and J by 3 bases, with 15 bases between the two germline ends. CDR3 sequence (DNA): TGTGCCAGCAGCTTATCCCCAGGGATAGGGACAGATACGCAGTATTTT. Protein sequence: CASSLSPGIGTDTQYF. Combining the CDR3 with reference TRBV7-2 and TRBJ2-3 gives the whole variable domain GAGVSQSPSNKVTEKGKDVELRCDPISGHTALYWYRQSLGQGLEFLIYFQGNSAPDKSGLPSDRFSAERTGGSVSTLTIQRTQQEDSAVYLCASSLSPGIGTDTQYFGPGTRLTVL.

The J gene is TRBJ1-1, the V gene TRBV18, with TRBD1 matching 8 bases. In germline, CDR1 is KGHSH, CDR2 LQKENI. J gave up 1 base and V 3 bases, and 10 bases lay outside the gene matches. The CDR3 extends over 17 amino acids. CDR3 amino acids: CASSPPNSDRGNTEAFF. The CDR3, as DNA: TGTGCCAGCTCACCGCCTAATAGTGACAGGGGGAACACTGAAGCTTTCTTT. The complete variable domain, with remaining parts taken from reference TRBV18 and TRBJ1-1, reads NAGVMQNPRHLVRRRGQEARLRCSPMKGHSHVYWYRQLPEEGLKFMVYLQKENIIDESGMPKERFSAEFPKEGPSILRIQQVVRGDSAAYFCASSPPNSDRGNTEAFFGQGTRLTVV.

The CDR3 nucleotides read TGCACCAGCAGCCCTGGCCACTACGAGCAGTACTTC. It codes for CTSSPGHYEQYF. This rearrangement joins TRBV1 to TRBJ2-7; whether TRBD1, the table's D call, matches the DNA was not checked. TRBV1 is a documented pseudogene. CDR3 length: 12 amino acids.

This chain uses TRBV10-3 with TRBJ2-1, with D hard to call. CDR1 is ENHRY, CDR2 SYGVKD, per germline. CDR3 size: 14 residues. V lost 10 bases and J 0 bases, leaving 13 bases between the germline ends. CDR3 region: CATMDTGSYNEQFF. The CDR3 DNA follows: TGTGCCACAATGGATACGGGCTCCTACAATGAGCAGTTCTTC.

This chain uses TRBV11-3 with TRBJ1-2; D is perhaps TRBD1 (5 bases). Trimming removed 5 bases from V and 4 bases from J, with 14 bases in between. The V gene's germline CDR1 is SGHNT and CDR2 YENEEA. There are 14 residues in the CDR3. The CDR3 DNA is TGTGCCAGCAGCCAGGATCAGGGACTCTATGGCTACACCTTC. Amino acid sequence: CASSQDQGLYGYTF. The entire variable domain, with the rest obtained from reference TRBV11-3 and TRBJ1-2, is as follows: EAGVVQSPRYKIIEKKQPVAFWCNPISGHNTLYWYLQNLGQGPELLIRYENEEAVDDSQLPKDRFSAERLKGVDSTLKIQPAELGDSAVYLCASSQDQGLYGYTFGSGTRLTVV.

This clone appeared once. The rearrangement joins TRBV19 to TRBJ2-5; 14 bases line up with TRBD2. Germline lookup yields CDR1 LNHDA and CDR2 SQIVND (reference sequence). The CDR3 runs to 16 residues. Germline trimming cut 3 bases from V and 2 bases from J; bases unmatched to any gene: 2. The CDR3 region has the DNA TGTGCCAGTAGTATGGGACTAGCGGGGGCACAAGAGACCCAGTACTTC. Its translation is CASSMGLAGAQETQYF.

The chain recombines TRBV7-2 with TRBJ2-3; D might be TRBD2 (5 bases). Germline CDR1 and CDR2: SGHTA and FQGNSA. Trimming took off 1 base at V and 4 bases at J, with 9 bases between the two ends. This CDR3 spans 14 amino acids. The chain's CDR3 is CASSLDIGADTQYF. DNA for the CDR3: TGTGCCAGCAGCTTAGATATCGGGGCAGATACGCAGTATTTT.

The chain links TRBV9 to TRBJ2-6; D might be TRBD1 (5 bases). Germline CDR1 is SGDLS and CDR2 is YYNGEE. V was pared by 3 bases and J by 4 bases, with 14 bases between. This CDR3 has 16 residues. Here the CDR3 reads CASSGGQGSGANVLTF. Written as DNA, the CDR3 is TGTGCCAGCAGCGGAGGTCAGGGATCCGGGGCCAACGTCCTGACTTTC. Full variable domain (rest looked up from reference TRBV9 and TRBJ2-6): DSGVTQTPKHLITATGQRVTLRCSPRSGDLSVYWYQQSLDQGLQFLIQYYNGEERAKGNILERFSAQQFPDLHSELNLSSLELGDSALYFCASSGGQGSGANVLTFGAGSRLTVL.

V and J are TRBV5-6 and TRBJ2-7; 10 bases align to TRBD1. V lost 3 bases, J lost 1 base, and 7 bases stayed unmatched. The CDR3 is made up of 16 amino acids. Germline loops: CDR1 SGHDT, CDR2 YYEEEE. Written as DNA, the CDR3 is TGTGCCAGCAGCTGGATACCGGGACAGGGGTCCTACGAGCAGTACTTC. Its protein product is CASSWIPGQGSYEQYF.

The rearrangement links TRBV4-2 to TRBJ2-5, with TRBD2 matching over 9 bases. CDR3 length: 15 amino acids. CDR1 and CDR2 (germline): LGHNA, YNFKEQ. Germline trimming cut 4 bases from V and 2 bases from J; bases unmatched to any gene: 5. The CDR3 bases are TGTGCCAGCAGCCGGGCGGGGGGGCCTCAAGAGACCCAGTACTTC. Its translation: CASSRAGGPQETQYF.

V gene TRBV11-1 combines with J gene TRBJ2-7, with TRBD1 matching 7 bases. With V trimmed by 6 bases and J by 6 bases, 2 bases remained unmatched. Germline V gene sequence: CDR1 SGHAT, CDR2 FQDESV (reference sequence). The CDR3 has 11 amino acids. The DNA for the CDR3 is TGTGCCAGCAGTCGGGACAGCGAGCAGTACTTC. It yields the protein CASSRDSEQYF.

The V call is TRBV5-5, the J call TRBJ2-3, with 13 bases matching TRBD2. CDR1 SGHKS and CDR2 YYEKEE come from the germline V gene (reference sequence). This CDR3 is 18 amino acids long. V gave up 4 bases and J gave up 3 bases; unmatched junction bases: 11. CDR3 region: CASSRPTSGRIGTDTQYF. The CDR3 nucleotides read TGTGCCAGCAGCCGCCCGACTAGCGGGAGGATAGGGACAGATACGCAGTATTTT.

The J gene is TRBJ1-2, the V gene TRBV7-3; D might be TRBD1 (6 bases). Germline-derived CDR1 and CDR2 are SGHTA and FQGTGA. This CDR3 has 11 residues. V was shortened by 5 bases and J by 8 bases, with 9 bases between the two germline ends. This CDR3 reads CASSRGAGYTF. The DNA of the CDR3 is TGTGCCAGCAGCCGGGGGGCAGGCTACACCTTC.